The 29 T cell receptor beta chains in this list originate from one sample, sequenced in a study of blood T cell repertoires in COVID-19. Assay: immunoSEQ multiplex PCR; the TCRdb copy retains only in-frame clones and omits some. Among roughly 150,000 clones listed, approximately 80% were seen once. The sequenced sample consisted of PBMCs or T cells enriched from blood (not recorded which). The receptors stem from a woman aged 50 to 65 who had recovered from COVID-19.

This chain links TRBV30 with TRBJ2-5; TRBD2 agrees at 7 bases. V was clipped by 5 bases and J by 6 bases; unmatched bases: 15. Germline values: CDR1 GTSNPN, CDR2 SVGIG (reference sequence). The CDR3 is made up of 15 amino acids. The CDR3 DNA follows: TGTGCCTGGGACCCGGGTTTGGCGGGGGTTAAGACCCAGTACTTC. It specifies CAWDPGLAGVKTQYF.

This clone came up once. The CDR3 nucleotides read TGTGCCAGCAGTGATTACGTCAGATTCCAAGAGACCCAGTACTTC. It yields the protein CASSDYVRFQETQYF. The V and J genes are TRBV25-1 and TRBJ2-5; no reliable D call. Trimming took off 3 bases at V and 1 base at J, with 12 bases between the two ends. Per germline, CDR1 MGHDK and CDR2 SYGVNS. There are 15 residues in the CDR3.

V and J are TRBV24-1 and TRBJ2-3; TRBD2 aligns across 7 bases. This CDR3 has 14 residues. The ends lost 5 bases at V and 6 bases at J; junction bases unmatched: 7. From germline, CDR1 is KGHDR and CDR2 SFDVKD. In DNA, the CDR3 is TGTGCCACCAGTGGCCCAGCGGGGACTGATACGCAGTATTTT. This codes for CATSGPAGTDTQYF.

V and J are TRBV19 and TRBJ1-4; 9 nucleotides align to TRBD1. CDR3 length equals 15 residues. Looked up from germline, CDR1 is LNHDA and CDR2 is SQIVND (reference sequence). V shed 8 bases, J shed 3 bases, and the junction held 7 bases outside the gene matches. The CDR3 loop is CASETGGLANEKLFF. CDR3 coding DNA: TGTGCCAGTGAGACAGGGGGGCTCGCTAATGAAAAACTGTTTTTT. The full variable domain, its missing parts supplied by reference TRBV19 and TRBJ1-4, is DGGITQSPKYLFRKEGQNVTLSCEQNLNHDAMYWYRQDPGQGLRLIYYSQIVNDFQKGDIAEGYSVSREKKESFPLTVTSAQKNPTAFYLCASETGGLANEKLFFGSGTQLSVL.

This clone was observed a few times. The V and J genes are TRBV30 and TRBJ2-5; D might be TRBD2 (5 bases). This CDR3 comprises 13 residues. V was trimmed by 1 base and J by 9 bases, leaving 15 bases between them. Germline CDR1 GTSNPN, CDR2 SVGIG (reference sequence). The CDR3 DNA reads as TGTGCCTGGAGTGGAGTCCCAACGGAGGCCCAGTACTTC. Encoded protein: CAWSGVPTEAQYF.

J is TRBJ2-3 and V is TRBV6-1; D is possibly TRBD1 (5 bases). The CDR3 is made up of 14 amino acids. Trimming cost V 2 bases and J 3 bases, with 9 bases left between them. Germline CDR1 is MNHNS and CDR2 is SASEGT. CDR3 DNA: TGTGCCAGCAGTGAAAGGGGCTGGACAGATACGCAGTATTTT. Amino acids: CASSERGWTDTQYF.

The V gene is TRBV5-1, the J gene TRBJ2-3; TRBD2 agrees at 10 bases. This CDR3 region has 16 residues. J was trimmed by 6 bases and V by 2 bases; bases with no gene match: 9. Germline CDR1 and CDR2: SGHRS and YFSETQ. The CDR3 nucleotides are TGCGCCAGCAGCTTCGGCCCAGCGGGGGGGCCGGATACGCAGTATTTT. As protein: CASSFGPAGGPDTQYF.

The chain recombines TRBV19 with TRBJ1-2, with TRBD1 as a possible D gene (6 bases). Germline CDR1 is LNHDA and CDR2 is SQIVND (reference sequence). The CDR3 consists of 14 residues. V was shortened by 3 bases and J by 8 bases, with 16 bases between the two germline ends. The CDR3 reads CASSIIQGGGGYTF. The CDR3 DNA sequence: TGTGCCAGTAGTATTATACAGGGCGGAGGAGGCTACACCTTC. The complete variable domain, with remaining parts taken from reference TRBV19 and TRBJ1-2, reads DGGITQSPKYLFRKEGQNVTLSCEQNLNHDAMYWYRQDPGQGLRLIYYSQIVNDFQKGDIAEGYSVSREKKESFPLTVTSAQKNPTAFYLCASSIIQGGGGYTFGSGTRLTVV.

The chain is built from TRBV5-1 and TRBJ1-1; 11 bases map to TRBD1. The length of the CDR3 is 17 residues. V shed 0 bases, J shed 6 bases, and the junction held 10 bases outside the gene matches. Germline V gene data show CDR1 as SGHRS and CDR2 as YFSETQ. This CDR3 reads CASSLAGGTGGRPEAFF. CDR3 DNA: TGCGCCAGCAGCTTGGCCGGAGGGACAGGGGGGAGGCCTGAAGCTTTCTTT.

The CDR3 bases are TGTGCCAGCAGCGTAGGCGGGGGGGATGAGCAGTTCTTC. Translated, it gives CASSVGGGDEQFF. The V call is TRBV9, the J call TRBJ2-1; the match to TRBD2 covers 9 bases. The CDR3 runs 13 residues. Germline trimming cut 0 bases from V and 8 bases from J; bases unmatched to any gene: 0. Looked up from germline, CDR1 is SGDLS and CDR2 is YYNGEE.

This clone was counted between two and nine times. The chain is built from TRBV6-5 and TRBJ1-1, with D tentatively TRBD1 (5 bases). The V gene's germline CDR1 is MNHEY and CDR2 SVGAGI. This CDR3 spans 14 amino acids. V was cut by 0 bases and J by 7 bases, with 12 bases left in between. The DNA for the CDR3 is TGTGCCAGCAGTTACTCGTATACCCAGGGTGAAGCTTTCTTT. Protein: CASSYSYTQGEAFF.

This clone was seen only once. The rearrangement links TRBV7-7 to TRBJ1-1; D ambiguous. The V and J ends lost 1 base and 1 base respectively, with 4 bases between them. The V gene's germline CDR1 is SSHAT and CDR2 FNYEAQ (reference sequence). The CDR3 has 13 residues. The DNA of the CDR3 is TGTGCCAGCAGCTTAGACTCGAACACTGAAGCTTTCTTT. This sequence encodes CASSLDSNTEAFF.

This clone appeared a few times. V usage is TRBV11-2 and J usage is TRBJ2-1; D is perhaps TRBD1 (6 bases). The CDR3 runs 15 residues. CDR1 SGHAT and CDR2 FQNNGV come from the germline V gene. The V gene lost 2 bases and the J gene lost 9 bases, with 17 bases spanning the gap. In DNA form, the CDR3 reads TGTGCCAGCAGCTTAAATACAGGCCTCAGGGGTGAGCAGTTCTTC. Translating it yields CASSLNTGLRGEQFF.

The chain joins TRBV12-3 or TRBV12-4 to TRBJ2-1; D may be TRBD2 (6 bases). V was trimmed by 8 bases and J by 7 bases, leaving 15 bases between them. The CDR3 covers 13 residues. The CDR3 DNA is TGTGCCAGCCAGCGGGTGACGAGAAATGAGCAGTTCTTC. This gives the protein CASQRVTRNEQFF.

The chain employs TRBV6-4 and TRBJ1-1; 9 nucleotides align to TRBD1. Trimming took 3 bases from V and 5 from J; bases not matched to a gene: 7. The CDR3 extends over 15 amino acids. The germline V gene has CDR1 MRHNA and CDR2 SNTAGT. DNA of the CDR3: TGTGCCAGCAGTGAAAGGACAGGGGTTTTTACTGAAGCTTTCTTT. This sequence encodes CASSERTGVFTEAFF.

The chain combines TRBV19 with TRBJ1-4, with D possibly being TRBD1 (5 bases). Germline-derived CDR1 and CDR2 are LNHDA and SQIVND (reference sequence). The CDR3 has 14 residues. V dropped 6 bases and J dropped 6 bases, with 14 bases sitting between them. The CDR3: CASRSGTADEKLFF. The CDR3 DNA sequence: TGTGCCAGTAGGTCCGGGACTGCAGATGAAAAACTGTTTTTT. The whole variable domain, remainder taken from reference TRBV19 and TRBJ1-4, is DGGITQSPKYLFRKEGQNVTLSCEQNLNHDAMYWYRQDPGQGLRLIYYSQIVNDFQKGDIAEGYSVSREKKESFPLTVTSAQKNPTAFYLCASRSGTADEKLFFGSGTQLSVL.

V usage is TRBV10-1 and J usage is TRBJ1-2; D not certain. Trimming took 3 bases from V and 6 from J, leaving 5 bases between them. Germline V gene data show CDR1 as WNHNN and CDR2 as SYGVQD (reference sequence). The CDR3 sequence is 11 residues long. CDR3 sequence reads: CASSDGDGYTF. CDR3 nucleotides: TGCGCCAGCAGTGATGGAGATGGCTACACCTTC.

J is TRBJ1-2 and V is TRBV19, with D possibly TRBD1 on 5 matching bases. Per the germline V gene, CDR1 is LNHDA and CDR2 is SQIVND (reference sequence). The germline V and J ends were trimmed by 1 base and 3 bases, with 12 bases remaining between them. CDR3 length equals 15 residues. The CDR3 coding sequence is TGTGCCAGTAGTATAGGGGCCAGGGATTACTATGGCTACACCTTC. This translates into CASSIGARDYYGYTF.

The chain recombines TRBV5-1 with TRBJ2-7, with 8 bases lining up with TRBD2. Looked up from germline, CDR1 is SGHRS and CDR2 is YFSETQ. V was pared by 4 bases and J by 2 bases, with 11 bases of the junction left unmatched. The CDR3 is 16 residues long. In DNA form, the CDR3 reads TGCGCCAGCAGCCCATCCGGGAGGGTCGCTACCTACGAGCAGTACTTC. This gives the protein CASSPSGRVATYEQYF.

This sequence joins TRBV4-2 and TRBJ2-2; maybe TRBD2 (5 bases). V lost 7 bases and J lost 4, with 13 bases in between. From germline, CDR1 is LGHNA and CDR2 YNFKEQ. The CDR3 totals 14 residues. The CDR3 is CASKTDSGTGELFF. CDR3 nucleotide sequence: TGTGCCAGCAAGACGGACTCGGGCACCGGGGAGCTGTTTTTT.

The J gene is TRBJ2-3, the V gene TRBV7-9, with D hard to call. Germline values: CDR1 SEHNR, CDR2 FQNEAQ (reference sequence). The CDR3 contains 13 residues. The germline V and J ends were trimmed by 4 bases and 3 bases, with 8 bases remaining between them. The CDR3 region is CASSWPETDTQYF. CDR3 DNA: TGTGCCAGCAGCTGGCCGGAGACAGATACGCAGTATTTT.

The gene calls are TRBV27 and TRBJ1-1; TRBD1 agrees at 8 bases. CDR1 is MNHEY and CDR2 is SMNVEV in the germline V gene (reference sequence). The V and J ends lost 3 bases and 3 bases, in that order; junction bases with no gene match: 3. CDR3 length: 14 residues. The CDR3 region is CASSFQGADTEAFF. CDR3 in DNA: TGTGCCAGCAGTTTTCAGGGGGCGGACACTGAAGCTTTCTTT.

The genes are TRBV11-3 and TRBJ1-1, with 7 bases fitting TRBD1. CDR1 is SGHNT, CDR2 YENEEA, per germline. CDR3 length: 13 amino acids. Trimming took 5 bases from V and 4 from J; bases not matched to a gene: 4. CDR3 in DNA: TGTGCCAGCAGCGTACAGGGGACCACTGAAGCTTTCTTT. Translated, it gives CASSVQGTTEAFF.

The chain links TRBV10-2 to TRBJ2-1; the match to TRBD2 covers 11 bases. Germline CDR1 is WSHSY and CDR2 is SAAADI. V trimming: 7 bases; J trimming: 6 bases; junction bases outside the gene matches: 5. This CDR3 comprises 14 residues. CDR3 nucleotides: TGCGCCAGCACTAGCGGGGGGTTGAGCAATGAGCAGTTCTTC. Protein sequence: CASTSGGLSNEQFF.

The V gene is TRBV19, the J gene TRBJ1-5; 7 bases match TRBD1. The length of the CDR3 is 16 residues. Germline CDR1 reads LNHDA; CDR2 reads SQIVND (reference sequence). With 1 base clipped from V and 2 bases from J, the junction kept 5 bases outside the gene matches. The CDR3: CASSIGPGTGNQPQHF. DNA of the CDR3: TGTGCCAGTAGTATAGGTCCGGGGACAGGCAATCAGCCCCAGCATTTT.

The chain joins TRBV10-1 to TRBJ1-4; D is unclear. V lost 7 bases and J 3 bases, leaving 12 bases between the germline ends. The CDR3 contains 14 residues. The germline CDR1 and CDR2 sequences are WNHNN and SYGVQD (reference sequence). The CDR3: CASIPPGSNEKLFF. The CDR3 DNA is TGCGCCAGCATCCCCCCCGGTTCTAATGAAAAACTGTTTTTT.

The gene calls are TRBV7-8 and TRBJ1-6, with a possible D match to TRBD1 (5 bases). V was trimmed by 5 bases and J by 6 bases, leaving 5 bases between them. Germline assignment: CDR1 SGHVS and CDR2 FQNEAQ. The CDR3 has 12 amino acids. This chain's CDR3 is CASSDSNSPLHF. The DNA for the CDR3 is TGTGCCAGCAGCGACAGTAATTCACCCCTCCACTTT.

The rearrangement uses TRBV5-5 and TRBJ2-2, with D perhaps matching TRBD2 (5 bases). The V gene lost 4 bases and the J gene lost 3 bases, with 16 bases spanning the gap. Germline CDR1 and CDR2: SGHKS and YYEKEE (reference sequence). This CDR3 is 16 amino acids long. For the CDR3, the DNA is TGTGCCAGCAGCAAGGGTCCTCGGCGGGACACCGGGGAGCTGTTTTTT. Its translation: CASSKGPRRDTGELFF. The whole variable domain, filled in from reference TRBV5-5 and TRBJ2-2, reads DAGVTQSPTHLIKTRGQQVTLRCSPISGHKSVSWYQQVLGQGPQFIFQYYEKEERGRGNFPDRFSARQFPNYSSELNVNALLLGDSALYLCASSKGPRRDTGELFFGEGSRLTVL.

This clone was seen a handful of times. Additional DNA sequences in this sample encode the identical CDR3. The chain recombines TRBV12-3 or TRBV12-4 with TRBJ2-2; possible D gene TRBD2, 6 bases. V was clipped by 5 bases and J by 5 bases, with 6 bases between them. The CDR3 length is 12 residues. CDR3 amino acids: CASSRGTGELFF. DNA of the CDR3: TGTGCCAGCAGTCGGGGGACCGGGGAGCTGTTTTTT.